This TCR beta chain originates from a study of cytomegalovirus exposure and HLA in healthy donors. Study-level findings and limits: A few CMV-associated chains proved CMV antigen-specific in vitro. Within an earlier analysis, most TCR beta V segments proved productive either about 87% or about 30% of the time.

The primer mix had 60 Vbeta and 13 Jbeta primers. Per the original data handling: Around 11 million shared chains were among the roughly 80 million unique TCR beta chains that a later analysis counted. Assay used: immunoSEQ multiplex PCR; TCRdb lists only in-frame clones, some missing. Clone size and V and J calls were adopted from that table, with D and trimming inferred from the DNA. The top ten clones hold roughly 6.2% of a sample with approximately 81,000 clones, about 70% of them seen once. A few counts support this clone. No antigen is known for it. The CDR3 covers 13 residues. V shed 5 bases, J shed 7 bases, and the junction held 5 bases outside the gene matches. Germline V CDR1 and CDR2: SGHTA, FQGNSA.

The sequence was collected from a woman in her forties or fifties in good health and CMV-seropositive. The sample consisted of PBMCs. The chain links TRBV7-2 to TRBJ1-2; 9 bases are shared with TRBD1. CDR3 sequence: CASSIGTGLGYTF. The CDR3 DNA reads TGTGCCAGCAGCATAGGGACAGGGCTTGGCTACACCTTC. Looking up the rest from reference TRBV7-2 and TRBJ1-2 gives the full variable domain: GAGVSQSPSNKVTEKGKDVELRCDPISGHTALYWYRQSLGQGLEFLIYFQGNSAPDKSGLPSDRFSAERTGGSVSTLTIQRTQQEDSAVYLCASSIGTGLGYTFGSGTRLTVV.